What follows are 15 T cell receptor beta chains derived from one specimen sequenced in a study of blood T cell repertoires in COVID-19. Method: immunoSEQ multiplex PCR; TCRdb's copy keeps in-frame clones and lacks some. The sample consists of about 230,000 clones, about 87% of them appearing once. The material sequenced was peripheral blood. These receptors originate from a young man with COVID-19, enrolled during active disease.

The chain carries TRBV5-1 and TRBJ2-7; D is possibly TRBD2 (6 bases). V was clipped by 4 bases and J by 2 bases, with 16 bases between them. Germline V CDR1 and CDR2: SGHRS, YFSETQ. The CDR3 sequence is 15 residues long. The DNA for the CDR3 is TGCGCCAGCAGCCCCCAGACTAGGACCCCCTACGAGCAGTACTTC. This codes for CASSPQTRTPYEQYF.

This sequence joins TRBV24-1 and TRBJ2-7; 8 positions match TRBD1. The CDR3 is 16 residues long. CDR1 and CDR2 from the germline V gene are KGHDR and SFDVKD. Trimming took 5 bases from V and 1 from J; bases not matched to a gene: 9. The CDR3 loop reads CATSASPGQASYEQYF. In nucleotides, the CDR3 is TGTGCCACCAGTGCCTCTCCGGGACAGGCGTCCTACGAGCAGTACTTC.

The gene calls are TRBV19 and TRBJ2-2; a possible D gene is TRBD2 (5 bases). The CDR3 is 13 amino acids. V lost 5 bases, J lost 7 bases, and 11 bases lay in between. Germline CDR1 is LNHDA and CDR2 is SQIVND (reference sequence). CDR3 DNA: TGTGCCAGTAGTCCCCGGGATTTCGGGGAGCTGTTTTTT. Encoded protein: CASSPRDFGELFF. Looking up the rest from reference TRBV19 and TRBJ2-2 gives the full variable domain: DGGITQSPKYLFRKEGQNVTLSCEQNLNHDAMYWYRQDPGQGLRLIYYSQIVNDFQKGDIAEGYSVSREKKESFPLTVTSAQKNPTAFYLCASSPRDFGELFFGEGSRLTVL.

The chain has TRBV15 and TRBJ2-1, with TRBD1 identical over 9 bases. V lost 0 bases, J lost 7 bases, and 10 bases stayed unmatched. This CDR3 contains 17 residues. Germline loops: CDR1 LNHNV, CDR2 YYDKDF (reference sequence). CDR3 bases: TGTGCCACCAGCAGAGACCGAATGGACAGGGGAAGGAATGAGCAGTTCTTC. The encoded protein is CATSRDRMDRGRNEQFF.

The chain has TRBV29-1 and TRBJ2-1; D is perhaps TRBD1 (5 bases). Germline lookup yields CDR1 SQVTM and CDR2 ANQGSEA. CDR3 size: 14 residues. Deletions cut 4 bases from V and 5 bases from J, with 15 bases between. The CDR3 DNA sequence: TGCAGCGTTGGGCAGGGTATGGTACACAATGAGCAGTTCTTC. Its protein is CSVGQGMVHNEQFF.

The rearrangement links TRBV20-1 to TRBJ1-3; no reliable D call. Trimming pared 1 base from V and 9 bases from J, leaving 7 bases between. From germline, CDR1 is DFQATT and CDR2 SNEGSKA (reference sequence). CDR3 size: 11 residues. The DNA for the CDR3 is TGCAGTGCTAGAGGGACTCCCACCATATATTTT. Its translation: CSARGTPTIYF.

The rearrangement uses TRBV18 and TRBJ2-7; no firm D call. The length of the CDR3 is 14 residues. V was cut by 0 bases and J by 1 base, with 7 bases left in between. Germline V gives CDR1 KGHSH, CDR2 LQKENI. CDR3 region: CASSPPADSYEQYF. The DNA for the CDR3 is TGTGCCAGCTCACCACCGGCGGATTCCTACGAGCAGTACTTC.

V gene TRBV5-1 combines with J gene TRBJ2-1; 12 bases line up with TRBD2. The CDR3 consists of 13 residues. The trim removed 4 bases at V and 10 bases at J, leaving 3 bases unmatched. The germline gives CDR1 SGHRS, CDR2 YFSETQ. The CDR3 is CASSRTSGGEQFF. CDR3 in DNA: TGCGCCAGCAGCCGAACTAGCGGGGGGGAGCAGTTCTTC.

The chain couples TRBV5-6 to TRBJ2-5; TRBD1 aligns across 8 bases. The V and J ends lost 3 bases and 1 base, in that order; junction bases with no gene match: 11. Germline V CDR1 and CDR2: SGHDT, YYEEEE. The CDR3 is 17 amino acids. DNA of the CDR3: TGTGCCAGCAGCTCGGCGACAAAGGGACAGGTCCAAGAGACCCAGTACTTC. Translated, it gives CASSSATKGQVQETQYF.

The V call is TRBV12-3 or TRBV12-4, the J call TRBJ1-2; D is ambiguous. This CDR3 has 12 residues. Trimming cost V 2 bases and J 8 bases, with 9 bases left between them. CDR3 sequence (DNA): TGTGCCAGCAGTTTAATAAGGAGCGGCTACACCTTC. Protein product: CASSLIRSGYTF.

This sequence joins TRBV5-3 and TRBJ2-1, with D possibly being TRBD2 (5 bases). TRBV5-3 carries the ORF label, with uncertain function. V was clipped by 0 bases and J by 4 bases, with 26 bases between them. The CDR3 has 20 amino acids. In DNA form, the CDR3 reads TGTGCCAGAAGCTTGGAAGGCAGGACGGTGACTATCTTCGAATACAATGAGCAGTTCTTC. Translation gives CARSLEGRTVTIFEYNEQFF.

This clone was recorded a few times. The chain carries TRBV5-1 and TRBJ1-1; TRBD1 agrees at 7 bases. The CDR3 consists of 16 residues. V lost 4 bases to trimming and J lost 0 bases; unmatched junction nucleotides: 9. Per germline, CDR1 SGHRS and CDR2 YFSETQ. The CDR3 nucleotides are TGCGCCAGCAGCCAGACACCCGGGACAGTGAACACTGAAGCTTTCTTT. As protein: CASSQTPGTVNTEAFF. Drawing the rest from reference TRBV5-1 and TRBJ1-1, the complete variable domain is KAGVTQTPRYLIKTRGQQVTLSCSPISGHRSVSWYQQTPGQGLQFLFEYFSETQRNKGNFPGRFSGRQFSNSRSEMNVSTLELGDSALYLCASSQTPGTVNTEAFFGQGTRLTVV.

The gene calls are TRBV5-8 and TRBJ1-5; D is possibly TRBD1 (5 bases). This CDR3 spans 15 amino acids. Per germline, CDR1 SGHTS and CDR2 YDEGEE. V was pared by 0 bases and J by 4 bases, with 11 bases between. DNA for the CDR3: TGTGCCAGCAGCTTGGAAGGGGTAAGGAATCAGCCCCAGCATTTT. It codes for CASSLEGVRNQPQHF.

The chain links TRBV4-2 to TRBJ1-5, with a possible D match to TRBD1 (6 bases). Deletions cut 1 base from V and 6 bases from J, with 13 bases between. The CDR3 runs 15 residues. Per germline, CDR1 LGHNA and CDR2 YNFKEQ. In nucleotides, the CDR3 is TGTGCCAGCAGCCAAGCAGGGGATCAAGGTCAGCCCCAGCATTTT. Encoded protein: CASSQAGDQGQPQHF.

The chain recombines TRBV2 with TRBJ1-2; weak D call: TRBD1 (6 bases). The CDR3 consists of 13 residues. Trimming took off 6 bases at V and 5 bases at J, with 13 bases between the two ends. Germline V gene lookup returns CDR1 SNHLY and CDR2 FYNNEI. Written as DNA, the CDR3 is TGTGCCAGCAGGATAACAGGGTTTTATGGCTACACCTTC. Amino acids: CASRITGFYGYTF. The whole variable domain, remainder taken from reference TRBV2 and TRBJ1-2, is EPEVTQTPSHQVTQMGQEVILRCVPISNHLYFYWYRQILGQKVEFLVSFYNNEISEKSEIFDDQFSVERPDGSNFTLKIRSTKLEDSAMYFCASRITGFYGYTFGSGTRLTVV.